These T cell receptor beta chains were read from a single sample in a study of CD8 T cells in Susac syndrome. MiXCR was run by TCRdb on the immunoSEQ multiplex PCR reads, yielding one entry per CDR3 protein. Altogether a few hundred thousand distinct CDR3 sequences are present, about 93% being singletons, with the ten largest covering over 0.1%. The sequenced sample consisted of CD8+ T cells from PBMCs. Every receptor here comes from a human donor with multiple sclerosis. CDR3s include the opening cysteine and the closing phenylalanine or tryptophan. The order of the fields is clone size, J gene, V gene, CDR3 protein. Where a row states a size, it is once, few, many or the class of an expanded clone; other rows omit it.

abundance: NA; j_gene: TRBJ1-2; v_gene: TRBV9; CDR3aa: CASSVPRAGGRTYGYTF
abundance: NA; j_gene: TRBJ2-1; v_gene: TRBV2; CDR3aa: CASSEGPYSYNEQFF
abundance: NA; j_gene: TRBJ2-7; v_gene: TRBV20-1; CDR3aa: CSARAAGQDPYEQYF
abundance: NA; j_gene: TRBJ2-7; v_gene: TRBV13; CDR3aa: CASSLGTGGTEQYF
abundance: NA; j_gene: TRBJ2-2; v_gene: TRBV6-2/TRBV6-3; CDR3aa: CASSYRGTLLNTGELFF
abundance: NA; j_gene: TRBJ1-1; v_gene: TRBV29-1; CDR3aa: CSVLRGTGEAFF
abundance: NA; j_gene: TRBJ1-1; v_gene: TRBV27; CDR3aa: CASWYTQSYTEAFF
abundance: NA; j_gene: TRBJ2-4; v_gene: TRBV11-3; CDR3aa: CASSPGTVGTENIQYF
abundance: NA; j_gene: TRBJ2-7; v_gene: TRBV7-9; CDR3aa: CASSPLAGGYYEQYF
abundance: NA; j_gene: TRBJ1-1; v_gene: TRBV20-1; CDR3aa: CSARVEGRGDTEAFF
abundance: NA; j_gene: TRBJ1-2; v_gene: TRBV29-1; CDR3aa: CSATGGANYGYTF
abundance: once; j_gene: TRBJ1-2; v_gene: TRBV5-6; CDR3aa: CASSSYTDYGYTF
abundance: NA; j_gene: TRBJ1-3; v_gene: TRBV30; CDR3aa: CAWSQGTAGNTIYF
abundance: once; j_gene: TRBJ2-7; v_gene: TRBV20-1; CDR3aa: CSAGSLTGCIF
abundance: NA; j_gene: TRBJ1-1; v_gene: TRBV11-2; CDR3aa: CASSSTGDQSTEAFF
abundance: NA; j_gene: TRBJ1-1; v_gene: TRBV12-3/TRBV12-4; CDR3aa: CASSFQANTEAFF
abundance: NA; j_gene: TRBJ2-7; v_gene: TRBV15; CDR3aa: CATSSTNYEQYF
abundance: NA; j_gene: TRBJ2-2; v_gene: TRBV30; CDR3aa: CASDRGQGGELFF
abundance: NA; j_gene: TRBJ2-2; v_gene: TRBV15; CDR3aa: CATSRASSTGELFF
abundance: NA; j_gene: TRBJ2-2; v_gene: TRBV6-2/TRBV6-3; CDR3aa: CASSYRGETGELFF
abundance: NA; j_gene: TRBJ2-3; v_gene: TRBV2; CDR3aa: CASREGGLAADTQYF
abundance: NA; j_gene: TRBJ2-1; v_gene: TRBV4-1; CDR3aa: CASSQVSGLDHNEQFF
abundance: NA; j_gene: TRBJ2-5; v_gene: TRBV25-1; CDR3aa: CASWEETQYF
abundance: NA; j_gene: TRBJ2-7; v_gene: TRBV27; CDR3aa: CASSLLAQGNAYEQYF
abundance: NA; j_gene: TRBJ1-1; v_gene: TRBV15; CDR3aa: CATSSSPNTEAFF
abundance: NA; j_gene: TRBJ2-1; v_gene: TRBV2; CDR3aa: CASREAIGGGNEQFF
abundance: NA; j_gene: TRBJ1-2; v_gene: TRBV29-1; CDR3aa: CSVAGPKTGYTF
abundance: NA; j_gene: TRBJ2-5; v_gene: TRBV3-1; CDR3aa: CASSQDLGEQTQYF
abundance: NA; j_gene: TRBJ1-3; v_gene: TRBV30; CDR3aa: CAWSISFGAGNTIYF
abundance: NA; j_gene: TRBJ2-7; v_gene: TRBV4-3; CDR3aa: CASSQDPLTYEQYF
abundance: NA; j_gene: TRBJ2-5; v_gene: TRBV7-9; CDR3aa: CASSGQDNSETQYF
abundance: NA; j_gene: TRBJ2-3; v_gene: TRBV4-1; CDR3aa: CASSPERRTTDTQYF
abundance: once; j_gene: TRBJ2-2; v_gene: TRBV11-3; CDR3aa: CASSFGGGELFF
abundance: NA; j_gene: TRBJ2-7; v_gene: TRBV11-1; CDR3aa: CASSYAGQGSYEQYF
abundance: NA; j_gene: TRBJ1-1; v_gene: TRBV20-1; CDR3aa: CSAPTGDTEAFF
abundance: once; j_gene: TRBJ2-3; v_gene: TRBV10-3; CDR3aa: CAISESYGDTDTQYF
abundance: once; j_gene: TRBJ1-1; v_gene: TRBV2; CDR3aa: CASTWTKGHTEAFF